Sequencing of this T cell receptor (beta chain) was carried out in a study of cytomegalovirus exposure and HLA in healthy donors. Study at large: Prior work identified 120 million or so unique TCR beta sequences in 150 million to 200 million T cells. Study-level results: A likely sequencing artifact accounted for one observed cluster of highly shared sequence variants. Most of the TCR beta V segments (in an earlier analysis) were productive either about 87% or about 30% of the time. Owing to their indistinguishability, certain V segments, notably TRBV6-2 and TRBV6-3, were excluded.

The germline CDR1 and CDR2 sequences are SNHLY and FYNNEI. The CDR3 loop spans 14 amino acids. The trim removed 8 bases at V and 7 bases at J, leaving 12 bases unmatched. Of note for this clone: Its antigen remains unidentified.

PCR was performed using 60 Vbeta and 13 Jbeta primers. Profiled with immunoSEQ multiplex PCR; TCRdb holds only in-frame clones, not every one. The sample holds about 120,000 clones, around 63% seen once. Sequences were obtained from PBMCs. This sequence was found in a man between 40 and 49 years old in good health and CMV-seropositive. J is TRBJ2-3 and V is TRBV2; 7 positions agree with TRBD2. This chain's CDR3 is CASLRASGGNTQYF. The CDR3 DNA reads TGTGCCAGCCTTAGGGCTAGCGGAGGGAATACGCAGTATTTT.